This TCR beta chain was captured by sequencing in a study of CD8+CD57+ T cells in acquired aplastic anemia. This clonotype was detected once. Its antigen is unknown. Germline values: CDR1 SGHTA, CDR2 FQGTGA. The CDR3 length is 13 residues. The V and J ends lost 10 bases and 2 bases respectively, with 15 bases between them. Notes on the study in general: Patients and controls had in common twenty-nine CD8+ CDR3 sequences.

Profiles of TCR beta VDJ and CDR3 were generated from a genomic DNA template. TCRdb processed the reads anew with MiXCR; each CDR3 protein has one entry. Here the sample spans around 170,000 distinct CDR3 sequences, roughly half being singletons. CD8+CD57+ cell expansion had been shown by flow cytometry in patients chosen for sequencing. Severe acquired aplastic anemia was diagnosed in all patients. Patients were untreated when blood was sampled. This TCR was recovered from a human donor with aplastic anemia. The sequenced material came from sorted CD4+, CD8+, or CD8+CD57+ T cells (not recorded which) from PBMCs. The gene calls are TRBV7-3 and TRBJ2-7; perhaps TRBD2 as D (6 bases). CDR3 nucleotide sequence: TGTGCCAAACCGGACTATCGAACCTACGAGCAGTACTTC. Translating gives CAKPDYRTYEQYF.